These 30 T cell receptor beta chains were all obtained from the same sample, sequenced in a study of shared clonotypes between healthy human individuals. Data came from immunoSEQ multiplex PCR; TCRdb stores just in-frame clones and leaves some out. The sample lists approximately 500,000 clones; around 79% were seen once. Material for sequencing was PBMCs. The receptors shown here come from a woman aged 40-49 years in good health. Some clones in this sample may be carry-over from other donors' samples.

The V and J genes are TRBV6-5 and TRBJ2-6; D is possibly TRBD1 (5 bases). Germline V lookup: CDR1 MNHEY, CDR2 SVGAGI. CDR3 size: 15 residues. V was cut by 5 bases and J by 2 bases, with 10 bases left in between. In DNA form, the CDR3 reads TGTGCCAGCAGTAGGGGTTTAACTGGGGCCAACGTCCTGACTTTC. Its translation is CASSRGLTGANVLTF.

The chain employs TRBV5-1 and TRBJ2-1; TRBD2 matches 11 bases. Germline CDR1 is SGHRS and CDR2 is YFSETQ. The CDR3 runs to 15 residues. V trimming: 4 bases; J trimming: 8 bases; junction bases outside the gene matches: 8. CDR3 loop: CASSTTSGRDDEQFF. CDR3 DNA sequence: TGCGCCAGCAGCACCACTAGCGGGAGAGACGATGAGCAGTTCTTC.

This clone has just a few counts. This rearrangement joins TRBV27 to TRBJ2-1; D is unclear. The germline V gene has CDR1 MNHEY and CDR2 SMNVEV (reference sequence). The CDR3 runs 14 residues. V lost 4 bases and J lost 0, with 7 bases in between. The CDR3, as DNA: TGTGCCAGCAGTTCCCGCAGCTCCTACAATGAGCAGTTCTTC. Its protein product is CASSSRSSYNEQFF.

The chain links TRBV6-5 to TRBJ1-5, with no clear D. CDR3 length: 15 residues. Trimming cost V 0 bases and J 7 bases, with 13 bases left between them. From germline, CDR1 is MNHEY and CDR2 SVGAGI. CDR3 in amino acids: CASSYSSEARQPQHF. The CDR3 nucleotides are TGTGCCAGCAGTTACTCATCCGAGGCTAGGCAGCCCCAGCATTTT.

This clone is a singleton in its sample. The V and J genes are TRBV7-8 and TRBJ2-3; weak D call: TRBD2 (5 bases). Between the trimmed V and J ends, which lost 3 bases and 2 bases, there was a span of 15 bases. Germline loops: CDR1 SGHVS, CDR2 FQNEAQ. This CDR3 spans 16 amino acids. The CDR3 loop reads CASSLSERSFTDTQYF. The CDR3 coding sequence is TGTGCCAGCAGCTTGTCGGAGCGGAGCTTCACAGATACGCAGTATTTT.

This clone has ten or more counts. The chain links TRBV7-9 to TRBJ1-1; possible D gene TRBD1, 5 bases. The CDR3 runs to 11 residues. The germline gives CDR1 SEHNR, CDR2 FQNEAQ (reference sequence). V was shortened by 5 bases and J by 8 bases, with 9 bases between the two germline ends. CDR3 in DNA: TGTGCCAGCAGCCGACAGTTCGAAGCTTTCTTT. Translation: CASSRQFEAFF.

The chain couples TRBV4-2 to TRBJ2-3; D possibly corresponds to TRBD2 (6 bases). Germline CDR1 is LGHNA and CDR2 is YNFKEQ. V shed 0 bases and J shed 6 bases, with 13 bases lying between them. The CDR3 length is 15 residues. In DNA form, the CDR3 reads TGTGCCAGCAGCCAAGATAGTTCGGACTACGATACGCAGTATTTT. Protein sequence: CASSQDSSDYDTQYF.

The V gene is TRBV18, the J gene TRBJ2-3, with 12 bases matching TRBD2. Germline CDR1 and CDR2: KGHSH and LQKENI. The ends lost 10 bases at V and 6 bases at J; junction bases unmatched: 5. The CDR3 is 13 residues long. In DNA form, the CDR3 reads TGTGCCACCAGACTAGCGGGAGCTGATACGCAGTATTTT. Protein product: CATRLAGADTQYF.

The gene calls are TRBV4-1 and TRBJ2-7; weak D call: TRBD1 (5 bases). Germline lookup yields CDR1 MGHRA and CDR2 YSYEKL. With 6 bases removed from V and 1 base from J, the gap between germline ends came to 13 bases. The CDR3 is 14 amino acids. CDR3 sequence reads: CASRAGLGSYEQYF. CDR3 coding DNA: TGCGCCAGCAGGGCAGGGTTGGGATCCTACGAGCAGTACTTC.

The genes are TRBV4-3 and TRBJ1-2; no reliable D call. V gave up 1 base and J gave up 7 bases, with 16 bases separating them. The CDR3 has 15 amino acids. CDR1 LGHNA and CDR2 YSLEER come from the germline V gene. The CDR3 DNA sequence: TGCGCCAGCAGCCAAGGCAAGGGCCCCATTAGTGGCTACACCTTC. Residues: CASSQGKGPISGYTF.

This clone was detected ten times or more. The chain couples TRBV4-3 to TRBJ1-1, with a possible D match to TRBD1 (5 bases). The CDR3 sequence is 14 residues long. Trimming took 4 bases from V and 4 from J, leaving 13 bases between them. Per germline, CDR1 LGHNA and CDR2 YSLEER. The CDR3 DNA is TGCGCCAGCAGCCGTGCCGGGGCGAGCACTGAAGCTTTCTTT. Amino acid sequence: CASSRAGASTEAFF.

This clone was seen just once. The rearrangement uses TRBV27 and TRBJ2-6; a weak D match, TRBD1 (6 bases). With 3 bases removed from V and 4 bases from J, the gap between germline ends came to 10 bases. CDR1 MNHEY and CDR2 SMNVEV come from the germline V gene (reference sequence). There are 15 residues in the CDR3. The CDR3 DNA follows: TGTGCCAGCAGTTTGTGGGGGCCCGGGGCCAACGTCCTGACTTTC. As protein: CASSLWGPGANVLTF.

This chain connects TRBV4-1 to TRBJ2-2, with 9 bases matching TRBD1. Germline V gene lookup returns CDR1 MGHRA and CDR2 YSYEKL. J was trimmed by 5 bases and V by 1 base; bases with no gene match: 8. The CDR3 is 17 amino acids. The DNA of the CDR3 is TGCGCCAGCAGCCAAGGCTTCCGGGACAGGGCGACCGGGGAGCTGTTTTTT. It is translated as CASSQGFRDRATGELFF.

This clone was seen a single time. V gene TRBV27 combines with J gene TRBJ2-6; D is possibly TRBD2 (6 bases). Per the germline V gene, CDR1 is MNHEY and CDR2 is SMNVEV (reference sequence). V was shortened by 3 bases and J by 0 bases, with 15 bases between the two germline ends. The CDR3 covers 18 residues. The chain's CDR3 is CASSFLAPFYSGANVLTF. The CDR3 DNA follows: TGTGCCAGCAGTTTTCTAGCGCCCTTCTACTCTGGGGCCAACGTCCTGACTTTC. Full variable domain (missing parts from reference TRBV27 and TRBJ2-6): EAQVTQNPRYLITVTGKKLTVTCSQNMNHEYMSWYRQDPGLGLRQIYYSMNVEVTDKGDVPEGYKVSRKEKRNFPLILESPSPNQTSLYFCASSFLAPFYSGANVLTFGAGSRLTVL.

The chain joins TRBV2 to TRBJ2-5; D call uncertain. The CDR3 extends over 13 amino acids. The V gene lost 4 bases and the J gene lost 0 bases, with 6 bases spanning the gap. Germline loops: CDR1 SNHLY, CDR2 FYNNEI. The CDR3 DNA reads TGTGCCAGCAGTGGTACGGACCAAGAGACCCAGTACTTC. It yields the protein CASSGTDQETQYF.

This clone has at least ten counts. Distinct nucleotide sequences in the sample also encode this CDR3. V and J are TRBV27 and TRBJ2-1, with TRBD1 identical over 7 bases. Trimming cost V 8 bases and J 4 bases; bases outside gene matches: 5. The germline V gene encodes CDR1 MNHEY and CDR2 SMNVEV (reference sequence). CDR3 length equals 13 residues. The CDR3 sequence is CASRWDRYNEQFF. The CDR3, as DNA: TGTGCCAGCCGTTGGGACAGATACAATGAGCAGTTCTTC.

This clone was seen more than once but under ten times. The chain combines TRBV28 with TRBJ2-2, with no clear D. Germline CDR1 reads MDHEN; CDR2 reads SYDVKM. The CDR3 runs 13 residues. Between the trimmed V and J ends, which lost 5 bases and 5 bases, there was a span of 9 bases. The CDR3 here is CASSSPVTGELFF. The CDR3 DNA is TGTGCCAGCAGTAGCCCCGTTACCGGGGAGCTGTTTTTT.

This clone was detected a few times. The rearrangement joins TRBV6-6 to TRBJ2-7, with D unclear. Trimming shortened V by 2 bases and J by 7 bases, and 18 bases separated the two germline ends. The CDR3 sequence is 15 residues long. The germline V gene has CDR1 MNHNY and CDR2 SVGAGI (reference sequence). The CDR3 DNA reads TGTGCCAGCAGTTACGGGCAGGACGCACGATGGGAGCAGTACTTC. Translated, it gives CASSYGQDARWEQYF.

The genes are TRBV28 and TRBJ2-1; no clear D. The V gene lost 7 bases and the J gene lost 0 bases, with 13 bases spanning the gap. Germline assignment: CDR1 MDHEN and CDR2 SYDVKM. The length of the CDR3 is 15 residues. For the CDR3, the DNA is TGTGCCAGCATGAGGCCACTGAGCTCCTACAATGAGCAGTTCTTC. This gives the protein CASMRPLSSYNEQFF.

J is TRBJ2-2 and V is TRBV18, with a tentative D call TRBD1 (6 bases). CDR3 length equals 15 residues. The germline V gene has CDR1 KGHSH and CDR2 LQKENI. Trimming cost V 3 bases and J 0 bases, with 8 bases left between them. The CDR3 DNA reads TGTGCCAGCTCACCGACAGGCGCGAACACCGGGGAGCTGTTTTTT. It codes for CASSPTGANTGELFF.

In nucleotides, the CDR3 is TGTGCCGGCCAGGCTCGGAACATGGCGGATACGCAGTATTTT. Protein sequence: CAGQARNMADTQYF. This chain joins TRBV2 and TRBJ2-3, with unresolved D. The CDR3 is made up of 14 amino acids. Germline V lookup: CDR1 SNHLY, CDR2 FYNNEI. V was pared by 11 bases and J by 6 bases, with 21 bases between. Drawing the rest from reference TRBV2 and TRBJ2-3, the complete variable domain is EPEVTQTPSHQVTQMGQEVILRCVPISNHLYFYWYRQILGQKVEFLVSFYNNEISEKSEIFDDQFSVERPDGSNFTLKIRSTKLEDSAMYFCAGQARNMADTQYFGPGTRLTVL.

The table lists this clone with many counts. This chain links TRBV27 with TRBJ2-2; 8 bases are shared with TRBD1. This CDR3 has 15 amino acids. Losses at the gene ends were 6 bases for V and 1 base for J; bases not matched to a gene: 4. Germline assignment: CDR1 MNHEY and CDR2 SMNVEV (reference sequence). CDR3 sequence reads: CASRRTGWNTGELFF. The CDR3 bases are TGTGCCAGCAGGCGGACAGGGTGGAACACCGGGGAGCTGTTTTTT.

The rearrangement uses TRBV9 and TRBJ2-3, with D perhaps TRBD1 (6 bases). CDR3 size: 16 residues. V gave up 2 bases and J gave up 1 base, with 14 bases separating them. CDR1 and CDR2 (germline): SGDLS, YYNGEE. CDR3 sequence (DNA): TGTGCCAGCAGCGTCCCACAGGGATTGGGCACAGATACGCAGTATTTT. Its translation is CASSVPQGLGTDTQYF.

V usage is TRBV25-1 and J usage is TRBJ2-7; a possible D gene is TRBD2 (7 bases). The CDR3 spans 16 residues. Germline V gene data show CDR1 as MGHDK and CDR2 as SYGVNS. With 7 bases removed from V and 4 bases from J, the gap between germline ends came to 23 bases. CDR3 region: CASNPTWGGLRYEQYF. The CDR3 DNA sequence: TGTGCCAGCAACCCGACCTGGGGGGGGCTTAGGTACGAGCAGTACTTC.

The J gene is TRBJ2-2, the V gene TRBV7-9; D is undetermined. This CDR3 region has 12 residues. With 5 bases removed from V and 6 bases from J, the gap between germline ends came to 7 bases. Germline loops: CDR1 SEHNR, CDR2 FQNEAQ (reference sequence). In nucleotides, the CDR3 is TGTGCCAGCAGCCTACTCCCCGGGGAGCTGTTTTTT. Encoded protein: CASSLLPGELFF.

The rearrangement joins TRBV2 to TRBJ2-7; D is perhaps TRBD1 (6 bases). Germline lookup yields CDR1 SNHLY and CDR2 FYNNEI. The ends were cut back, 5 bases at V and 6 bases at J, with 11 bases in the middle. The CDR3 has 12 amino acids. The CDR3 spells CASSPQGFEQYF. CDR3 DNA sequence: TGTGCCAGCAGTCCACAGGGTTTCGAGCAGTACTTC.

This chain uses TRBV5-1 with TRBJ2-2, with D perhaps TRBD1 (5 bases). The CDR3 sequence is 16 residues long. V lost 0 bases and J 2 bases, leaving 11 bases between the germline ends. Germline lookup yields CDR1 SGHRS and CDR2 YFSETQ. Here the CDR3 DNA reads TGCGCCAGCAGCTTGGTGGCAGGGTTCAACACCGGGGAGCTGTTTTTT. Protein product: CASSLVAGFNTGELFF. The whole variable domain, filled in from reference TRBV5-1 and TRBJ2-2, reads KAGVTQTPRYLIKTRGQQVTLSCSPISGHRSVSWYQQTPGQGLQFLFEYFSETQRNKGNFPGRFSGRQFSNSRSEMNVSTLELGDSALYLCASSLVAGFNTGELFFGEGSRLTVL.

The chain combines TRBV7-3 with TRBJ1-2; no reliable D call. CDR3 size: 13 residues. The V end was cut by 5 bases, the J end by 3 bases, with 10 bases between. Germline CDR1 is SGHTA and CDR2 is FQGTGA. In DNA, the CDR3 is TGTGCCAGCAGCCCGGACGGAGACTATGGCTACACCTTC. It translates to CASSPDGDYGYTF.

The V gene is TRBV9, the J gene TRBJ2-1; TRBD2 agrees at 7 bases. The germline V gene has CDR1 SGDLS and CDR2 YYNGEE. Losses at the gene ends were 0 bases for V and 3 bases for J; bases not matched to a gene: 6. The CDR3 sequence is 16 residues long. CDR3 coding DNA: TGTGCCAGCAGCGTAGGAGTTAGCGGGTTCTACAATGAGCAGTTCTTC. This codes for CASSVGVSGFYNEQFF.

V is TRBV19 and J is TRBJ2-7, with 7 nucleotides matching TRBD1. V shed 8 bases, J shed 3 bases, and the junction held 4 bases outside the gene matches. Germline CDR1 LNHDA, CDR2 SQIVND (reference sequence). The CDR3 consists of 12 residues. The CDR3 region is CASGDRDYEQYF. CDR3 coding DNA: TGTGCCAGTGGGGACAGAGACTACGAGCAGTACTTC.